This TCR beta chain was found in a study of human T cells and chemical hapten exposure. Only a few counts were recorded for this clonotype. Trimming cost V 2 bases and J 6 bases, with 10 bases left between them. Per germline, CDR1 GTSNPN and CDR2 SVGIG (reference sequence). This CDR3 is 13 amino acids long. The time point here: patch test 1, 2 weeks after DPC sensitization. As for treatment: therapeutic diphenylcyclopropenone sensitization with weekly scalp DPC. MiXCR was run by TCRdb on the RACE reads, yielding one entry per CDR3 protein. The sample lists under 200,000 distinct CDR3 sequences, around 13% seen once, with around 1.7% in the top ten.

The source material was whole blood, sampled in connection with sensitization to the hapten diphenylcyclopropenone (DPC). The chain links TRBV30 to TRBJ2-2; a weak D match, TRBD1 (6 bases). The origin of this receptor is a young woman with alopecia areata. Some clones in this sample may be carry-over from other donors' samples. CDR3 DNA sequence: TGTGCCTGGAGTAAACAGGGATCCGGGGAGCTGTTTTTT. It codes for CAWSKQGSGELFF.